Described below is a single T cell receptor (beta chain) sequence and its context. Clones were sequenced by immunoSEQ multiplex PCR, and TCRdb holds only the in-frame ones, with some missing. The sample has around 1.9 million clones; approximately 92% are singletons. The sample comes from a study of shared clonotypes between healthy human individuals. Germline CDR1 reads KGHSH; CDR2 reads LQKENI. J gave up 2 bases and V 0 bases, and 3 bases lay outside the gene matches. The CDR3 consists of 18 residues. In the naive CD8 group, cells lacked CD45RO and were positively selected for CCR7, so terminally differentiated effector memory CD45RA+ cells were left out.

The V call is TRBV18, the J call TRBJ2-1; TRBD2 agrees at 14 bases. Material: naive CD8+ T cells from PBMCs. The sequence was collected from a man aged 18 to 35 in good health. Some clones in this sample may be carry-over from other donors' samples. DNA of the CDR3: TGTGCCAGCTCACCACCGACTAGCGGGAGGGTCACCTACAATGAGCAGTTCTTC. It is translated as CASSPPTSGRVTYNEQFF.